The 18 T cell receptor beta chains given below trace back to one sample, sequenced in a study of T cell responses to AZD1222 COVID-19 vaccine. Produced via immunoSEQ multiplex PCR; TCRdb's table is partial and in-frame only. This table holds about 120,000 clones, about 90% found once. Material: peripheral blood, obtained on day 0 of AZD1222 vaccination. The source is an adult in good health.

The rearrangement links TRBV15 to TRBJ1-1; unclear D gene. The germline V gene encodes CDR1 LNHNV and CDR2 YYDKDF (reference sequence). V lost 6 bases, J lost 1 base, and 9 bases lay in between. This CDR3 is built from 13 residues. The CDR3 spells CATSRSGNTEAFF. The CDR3 bases are TGTGCCACCAGTCGCAGTGGGAACACTGAAGCTTTCTTT. The variable domain in full, with the rest retrieved from reference TRBV15 and TRBJ1-1, is DAMVIQNPRYQVTQFGKPVTLSCSQTLNHNVMYWYQQKSSQAPKLLFHYYDKDFNNEADTPDNFQSRRPNTSFCFLDIRSPGLGDTAMYLCATSRSGNTEAFFGQGTRLTVV.

The chain links TRBV3-1 (or the pseudogene TRBV3-2) to TRBJ2-3; 15 positions match TRBD2. Germline V gives CDR1 LGHDT, CDR2 YNNKEL (reference sequence). The CDR3 consists of 15 residues. J lost 4 bases, V lost 7 bases, and 3 bases had no gene match. The CDR3 spells CASTWTSGGADTQYF. In DNA, the CDR3 is TGTGCCAGCACTTGGACTAGCGGGGGGGCAGATACGCAGTATTTT.

The chain links TRBV7-2 to TRBJ2-5, with D maybe TRBD2 (6 bases). CDR1 and CDR2 from the germline V gene are SGHTA and FQGNSA. CDR3 length equals 14 residues. V dropped 4 bases and J dropped 5 bases, with 14 bases sitting between them. The CDR3 spells CASSSPTSPETQYF. The CDR3 DNA reads TGTGCCAGCAGCTCCCCGACTAGTCCTGAGACCCAGTACTTC.

The V call is TRBV4-2, the J call TRBJ1-6; no clear D gene. In germline, CDR1 is LGHNA, CDR2 YNFKEQ. The CDR3 is 19 amino acids. V was trimmed by 2 bases and J by 2 bases, leaving 19 bases between them. DNA of the CDR3: TGTGCCAGCAGCCAATATGGCTTAACGACAAGGACCTATAATTCACCCCTCCACTTT. It translates to CASSQYGLTTRTYNSPLHF.

The V gene is TRBV18, the J gene TRBJ2-7; D is unresolved. The CDR3 is 12 amino acids. In germline, CDR1 is KGHSH, CDR2 LQKENI. Deletions cut 4 bases from V and 7 bases from J, with 11 bases between. This CDR3 reads CASSRMDTEQYF. CDR3 nucleotides: TGTGCCAGCTCACGCATGGATACGGAGCAGTACTTC.

V gene TRBV7-6 combines with J gene TRBJ2-5, with D possibly TRBD2 on 5 matching bases. CDR3 length equals 14 residues. Looked up from germline, CDR1 is SGHVS and CDR2 is FNYEAQ. Trimming took 1 base from V and 5 from J, leaving 11 bases between them. CDR3 in amino acids: CASSLGTGGETQYF. The CDR3 DNA reads TGTGCCAGCAGCTTAGGGACCGGCGGGGAGACCCAGTACTTC.

The J gene is TRBJ2-5, the V gene TRBV4-1; D remains ambiguous. The CDR3 sequence is 12 residues long. The V and J ends lost 2 bases and 9 bases respectively, with 10 bases between them. Germline V gene data show CDR1 as MGHRA and CDR2 as YSYEKL. CDR3 in amino acids: CASSQSLRAQYF. The CDR3 DNA reads as TGCGCCAGCAGCCAATCTCTTAGGGCCCAGTACTTC.

CDR3 DNA: TGTGCCAGCAGTGGATTTAGCGGGGGGGGCTACGAGCAGTACTTC. This gives the protein CASSGFSGGGYEQYF. The chain has TRBV2 and TRBJ2-7; TRBD2 agrees at 11 bases. The junction had 5 bases not matched to a gene; V was cut back by 4 bases and J by 3 bases. The CDR3 consists of 15 residues. Germline lookup yields CDR1 SNHLY and CDR2 FYNNEI.

Turning to this clone: Additional DNA sequences in this sample encode the identical CDR3. The V and J genes are TRBV19 and TRBJ1-2; D is possibly TRBD1 (5 bases). The CDR3 totals 13 residues. The V and J ends lost 5 bases and 2 bases respectively, with 9 bases between them. Germline V CDR1 and CDR2: LNHDA, SQIVND (reference sequence). The CDR3 coding sequence is TGTGCCAGTAGTCAGGGCACCAACTATGGCTACACCTTC. Amino acid sequence: CASSQGTNYGYTF.

V and J are TRBV2 and TRBJ2-3; 11 bases map to TRBD2. This CDR3 region has 15 residues. The trim removed 2 bases at V and 4 bases at J, leaving 2 bases unmatched. Looked up from germline, CDR1 is SNHLY and CDR2 is FYNNEI. CDR3 nucleotide sequence: TGTGCCAGCAGTGAATTAGCGGGAGGGCCAGATACGCAGTATTTT. Translating gives CASSELAGGPDTQYF.

V usage is TRBV10-2 and J usage is TRBJ2-1; no firm D call. V lost 7 bases and J lost 5, with 6 bases in between. CDR3 length equals 11 residues. Germline loops: CDR1 WSHSY, CDR2 SAAADI. This CDR3 reads CASKGNNEQFF. CDR3 sequence (DNA): TGCGCCAGCAAAGGGAACAATGAGCAGTTCTTC.

The chain couples TRBV6-5 to TRBJ2-7; 7 nucleotides agree with TRBD2. V lost 2 bases, J lost 4 bases, and 8 bases stayed unmatched. The length of the CDR3 is 15 residues. Germline V gene lookup returns CDR1 MNHEY and CDR2 SVGAGI. The CDR3 loop reads CASSYGEGNQYEQYF. The DNA for the CDR3 is TGTGCCAGCAGTTACGGGGAGGGTAATCAATACGAGCAGTACTTC.

V is TRBV5-6 and J is TRBJ1-2; TRBD1 aligns across 7 bases. There are 13 residues in the CDR3. After removal of 4 bases from V and 5 bases from J, the junction contained 5 bases not matched to a gene. CDR1 SGHDT and CDR2 YYEEEE come from the germline V gene. The DNA of the CDR3 is TGTGCCAGCAGCCTAGGGGGCCCGTATGGCTACACCTTC. Translated: CASSLGGPYGYTF.

V usage is TRBV27 and J usage is TRBJ1-1; possibly TRBD1 for D (6 bases). V was cut by 6 bases and J by 5 bases, with 16 bases left in between. Germline V gene sequence: CDR1 MNHEY, CDR2 SMNVEV (reference sequence). The CDR3 extends over 14 amino acids. The CDR3 here is CASRGTGKGTEAFF. CDR3 sequence (DNA): TGTGCCAGCAGGGGAACAGGGAAGGGGACTGAAGCTTTCTTT.

The J gene is TRBJ1-1, the V gene TRBV7-6, with TRBD1 matching 9 bases. J was trimmed by 4 bases and V by 1 base; bases with no gene match: 4. The germline V gene has CDR1 SGHVS and CDR2 FNYEAQ. This CDR3 comprises 15 residues. This CDR3 reads CASSLGGQGGTEAFF. In nucleotides, the CDR3 is TGTGCCAGCAGCTTAGGGGGACAGGGAGGCACTGAAGCTTTCTTT.

The J gene is TRBJ1-1, the V gene TRBV18; D is ambiguous. Between the trimmed V and J ends, which lost 0 bases and 0 bases, there was a span of 8 bases. The CDR3 covers 15 residues. The V gene's germline CDR1 is KGHSH and CDR2 LQKENI. The CDR3 coding sequence is TGTGCCAGCTCACCACCGGGCATCCTGAACACTGAAGCTTTCTTT. Protein sequence: CASSPPGILNTEAFF.

The chain couples TRBV9 to TRBJ2-2; 7 nucleotides align to TRBD2. The CDR3 has 15 amino acids. CDR1 and CDR2 from the germline V gene are SGDLS and YYNGEE. V lost 1 base, J lost 6 bases, and 6 bases stayed unmatched. The CDR3 protein is CASSVLTSAAGELFF. CDR3 nucleotides: TGTGCCAGCAGCGTATTAACTAGCGCGGCCGGGGAGCTGTTTTTT.

The chain joins TRBV30 to TRBJ2-7; 13 bases fit TRBD2. The CDR3 consists of 16 residues. J was trimmed by 6 bases and V by 1 base; bases with no gene match: 9. CDR1 GTSNPN and CDR2 SVGIG come from the germline V gene (reference sequence). CDR3 loop: CAWSGILGLAGSEQYF. The CDR3 region has the DNA TGTGCCTGGAGTGGGATTTTGGGACTAGCGGGATCCGAGCAGTACTTC.